This T cell receptor beta chain derives from a study of glioma-infiltrating T cells. The study's findings and limits: Very few CDR3 sequences were shared between tissue and blood.

In its sample, this clonotype was seen a few times. Its antigen is not identified. Trimming took 6 bases from V and 9 from J, leaving 21 bases between them. Germline V gene lookup returns CDR1 SQVTM and CDR2 ANQGSEA. The CDR3 runs 13 residues. The iRepertoire nested amplicon-rescue multiplex PCR amplified TCR alpha and beta CDR3s from RNA. Input was roughly 95-450 ng of tissue mRNA or PBMC total RNA. TCRdb called the multiplex PCR reads again in MiXCR, with one record for every CDR3 protein. In the table there are roughly 200,000 distinct CDR3 sequences, 32% of which are singletons. The genes are TRBV29-1 and TRBJ2-7; weak D call: TRBD1 (6 bases). The clonotype was recovered from a human donor with low-grade glioma or glioblastoma, undergoing nonglioma brain surgery, or in good health (not recorded which). Sequencing was performed on glioma tissue, nonneoplastic brain tissue, or PBMCs (not recorded which). The CDR3: CSVKSPNRAGQYF. The CDR3 region has the DNA TGCAGCGTGAAATCGCCTAACAGGGCCGGGCAGTACTTC.